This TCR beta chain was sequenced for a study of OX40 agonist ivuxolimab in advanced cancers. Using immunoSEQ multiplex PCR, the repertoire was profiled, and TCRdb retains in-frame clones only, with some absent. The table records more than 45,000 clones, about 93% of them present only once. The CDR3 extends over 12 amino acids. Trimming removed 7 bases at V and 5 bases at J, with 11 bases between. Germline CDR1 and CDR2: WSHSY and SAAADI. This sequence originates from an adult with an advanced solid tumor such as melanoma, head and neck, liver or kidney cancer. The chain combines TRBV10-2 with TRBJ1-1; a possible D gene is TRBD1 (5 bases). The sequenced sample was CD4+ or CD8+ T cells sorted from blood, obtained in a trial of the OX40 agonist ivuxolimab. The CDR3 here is CASTNWGTEAFF. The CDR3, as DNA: TGCGCCAGCACTAACTGGGGGACTGAAGCTTTCTTT.